Sequencing of this T cell receptor beta chain was carried out in a study of T cell changes during pregnancy in multiple sclerosis. This CDR3 is 14 amino acids long. Germline lookup yields CDR1 LNHDA and CDR2 SQIVND (reference sequence). With 7 bases clipped from V and 9 bases from J, the junction kept 8 bases outside the gene matches. This table comes from immunoSEQ multiplex PCR, and its TCRdb copy is limited to in-frame clones, with some not included. The sample carries approximately 69,000 clones, roughly 94% recorded once. Sample: peripheral blood, taken in the third trimester of pregnancy. The V and J genes are TRBV19 and TRBJ1-6; 8 bases are shared with TRBD1. The sequence derives from a female donor with multiple sclerosis, enrolled in a pregnancy study. The CDR3 DNA reads as TGTGCCAGTACCCCCAGGGGGCTAAGTTCACCCCTCCACTTT. This translates into CASTPRGLSSPLHF.